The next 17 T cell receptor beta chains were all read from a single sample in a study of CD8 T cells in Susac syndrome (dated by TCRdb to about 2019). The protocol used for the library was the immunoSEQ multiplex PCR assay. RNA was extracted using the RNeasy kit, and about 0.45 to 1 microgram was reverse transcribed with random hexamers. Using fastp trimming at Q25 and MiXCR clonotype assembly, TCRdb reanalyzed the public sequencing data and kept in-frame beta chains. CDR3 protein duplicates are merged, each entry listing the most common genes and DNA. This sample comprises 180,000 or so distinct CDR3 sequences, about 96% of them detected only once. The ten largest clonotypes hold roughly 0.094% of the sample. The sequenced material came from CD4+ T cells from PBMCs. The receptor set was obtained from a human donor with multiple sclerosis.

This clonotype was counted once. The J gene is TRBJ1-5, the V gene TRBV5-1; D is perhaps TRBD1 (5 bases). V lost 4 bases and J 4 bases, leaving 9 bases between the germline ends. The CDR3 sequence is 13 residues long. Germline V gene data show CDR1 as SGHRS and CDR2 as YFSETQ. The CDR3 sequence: CASSAGPNQPQHF. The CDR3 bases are TGCGCCAGCAGCGCGGGACCAAATCAGCCCCAGCATTTT.

The CDR3 reads CASSQVSFNYGYTF. The CDR3 nucleotides are TGTGCCAGCAGCCAAGTCTCCTTCAACTATGGCTACACCTTC. The rearrangement joins TRBV3-1 to TRBJ1-2; D is uncertain. The CDR3 has 14 amino acids. Trimming removed 1 base from V and 2 bases from J, with 8 bases in between. Germline values: CDR1 LGHDT, CDR2 YNNKEL (reference sequence).

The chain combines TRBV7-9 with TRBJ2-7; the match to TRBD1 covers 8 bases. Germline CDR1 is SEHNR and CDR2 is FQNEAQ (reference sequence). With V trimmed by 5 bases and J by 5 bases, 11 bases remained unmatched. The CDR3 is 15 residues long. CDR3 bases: TGTGCCAGCAGCAACCTCCCTGGACAGGGACACGAGCAGTACTTC. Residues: CASSNLPGQGHEQYF.

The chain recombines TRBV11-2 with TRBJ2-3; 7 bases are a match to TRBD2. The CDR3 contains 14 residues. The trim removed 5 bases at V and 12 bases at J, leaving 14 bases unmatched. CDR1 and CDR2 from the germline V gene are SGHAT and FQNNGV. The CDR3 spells CASSERGAPSPQYF. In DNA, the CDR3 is TGTGCCAGCAGCGAGCGGGGAGCCCCCAGTCCACAGTATTTT.

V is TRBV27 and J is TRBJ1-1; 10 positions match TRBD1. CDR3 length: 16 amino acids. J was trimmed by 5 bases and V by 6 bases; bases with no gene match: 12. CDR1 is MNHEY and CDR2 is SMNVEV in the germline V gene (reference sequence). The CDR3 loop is CASSYKTGGRRTEAFF. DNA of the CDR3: TGTGCCAGCAGCTATAAGACAGGGGGCAGGCGGACTGAAGCTTTCTTT.

CDR3 sequence (DNA): TGTGCCAGCAGTAGGGACGGCGAGCAGTACTTC. Protein: CASSRDGEQYF. The chain carries TRBV6-5 and TRBJ2-7; tentatively, D is TRBD1 or TRBD2 (5 bases each). Trimming stripped 5 bases from V and 6 bases from J, with 8 bases between. Germline V gene lookup returns CDR1 MNHEY and CDR2 SVGAGI. The CDR3 has 11 residues.

The CDR3 reads CSARTGPYGYTF. CDR3 DNA: TGCAGTGCTAGAACCGGACCCTATGGCTACACCTTC. V is TRBV20-1 and J is TRBJ1-2; D gene uncertain. There are 12 residues in the CDR3. V was shortened by 2 bases and J by 4 bases, with 8 bases between the two germline ends. The germline V gene encodes CDR1 DFQATT and CDR2 SNEGSKA (reference sequence).

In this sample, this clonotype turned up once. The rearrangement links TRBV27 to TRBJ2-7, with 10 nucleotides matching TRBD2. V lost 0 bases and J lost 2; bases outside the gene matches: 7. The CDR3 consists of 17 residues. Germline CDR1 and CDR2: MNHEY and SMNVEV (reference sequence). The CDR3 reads CASSLSASGRSTYEQYF. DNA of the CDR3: TGTGCCAGCAGTTTATCGGCTAGCGGGAGAAGTACCTACGAGCAGTACTTC.

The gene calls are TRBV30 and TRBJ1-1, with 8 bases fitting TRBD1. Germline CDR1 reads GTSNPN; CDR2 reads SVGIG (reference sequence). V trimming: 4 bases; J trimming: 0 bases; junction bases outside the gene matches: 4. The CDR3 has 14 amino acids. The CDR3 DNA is TGTGCCTGGACCGGACAGGGATTGAACACTGAAGCTTTCTTT. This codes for CAWTGQGLNTEAFF.

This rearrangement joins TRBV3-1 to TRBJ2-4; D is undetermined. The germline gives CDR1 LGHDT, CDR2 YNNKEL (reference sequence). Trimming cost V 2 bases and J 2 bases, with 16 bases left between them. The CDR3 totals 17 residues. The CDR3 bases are TGTGCCAGCAGCCAAACTTGGGCAGCGACTTCCAAAAACATTCAGTACTTC. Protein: CASSQTWAATSKNIQYF. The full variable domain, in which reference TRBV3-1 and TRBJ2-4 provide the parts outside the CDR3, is DTAVSQTPKYLVTQMGNDKSIKCEQNLGHDTMYWYKQDSKKFLKIMFSYNNKELIINETVPNRFSPKSPDKAHLNLHINSLELGDSAVYFCASSQTWAATSKNIQYFGAGTRLSVL.

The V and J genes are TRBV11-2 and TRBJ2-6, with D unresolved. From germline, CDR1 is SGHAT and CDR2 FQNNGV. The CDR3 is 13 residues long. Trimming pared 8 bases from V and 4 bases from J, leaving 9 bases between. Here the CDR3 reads CASGRPGANVLTF. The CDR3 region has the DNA TGTGCCAGCGGCCGTCCGGGGGCCAACGTCCTGACTTTC.

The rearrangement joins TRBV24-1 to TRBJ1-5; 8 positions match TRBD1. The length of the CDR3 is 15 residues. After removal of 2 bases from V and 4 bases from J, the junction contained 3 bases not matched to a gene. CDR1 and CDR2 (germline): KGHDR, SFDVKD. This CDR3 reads CATSDSRQGNQPQHF. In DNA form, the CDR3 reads TGTGCCACCAGTGATTCCCGACAGGGGAATCAGCCCCAGCATTTT.

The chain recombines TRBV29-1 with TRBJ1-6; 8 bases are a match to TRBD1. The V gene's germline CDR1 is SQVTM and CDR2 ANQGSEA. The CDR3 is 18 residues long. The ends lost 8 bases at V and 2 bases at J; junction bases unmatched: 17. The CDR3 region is CSSILGKQGAAYNSPLHF. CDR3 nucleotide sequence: TGCAGCTCCATCCTCGGGAAGCAGGGGGCGGCCTATAATTCACCCCTCCACTTT.

This CDR3 is CASSLRMNTEAFF. CDR3 bases: TGTGCCAGCAGCTTAAGGATGAACACTGAAGCTTTCTTT. This sequence joins TRBV13 and TRBJ1-1; D remains unclear. The germline gives CDR1 PRHDT, CDR2 FYEKMQ (reference sequence). V lost 2 bases, J lost 0 bases, and 4 bases lay in between. The CDR3 consists of 13 residues.

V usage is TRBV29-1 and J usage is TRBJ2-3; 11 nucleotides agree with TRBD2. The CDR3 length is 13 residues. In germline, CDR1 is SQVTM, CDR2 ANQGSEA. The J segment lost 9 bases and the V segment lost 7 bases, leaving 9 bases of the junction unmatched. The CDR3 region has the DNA TGCAGCGGGGGGGGACTAGCGGACTCGACGCAGTATTTT. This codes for CSGGGLADSTQYF.

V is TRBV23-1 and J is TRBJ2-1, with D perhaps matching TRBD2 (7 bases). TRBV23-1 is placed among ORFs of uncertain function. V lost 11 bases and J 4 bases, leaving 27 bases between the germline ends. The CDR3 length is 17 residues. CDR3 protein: CASSGLAEPQGYNEQFF. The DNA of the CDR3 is TGCGCCTCTTCCGGGCTAGCGGAGCCCCAGGGGTACAATGAGCAGTTCTTC.

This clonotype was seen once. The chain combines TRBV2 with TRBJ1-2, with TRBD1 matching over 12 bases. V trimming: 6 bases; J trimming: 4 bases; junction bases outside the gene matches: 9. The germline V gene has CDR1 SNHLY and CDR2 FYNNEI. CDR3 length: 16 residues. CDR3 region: CASSRGQGASGYGYTF. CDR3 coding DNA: TGTGCCAGCAGCCGGGGACAGGGGGCGTCGGGCTATGGCTACACCTTC. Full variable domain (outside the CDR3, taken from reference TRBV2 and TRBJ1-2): EPEVTQTPSHQVTQMGQEVILRCVPISNHLYFYWYRQILGQKVEFLVSFYNNEISEKSEIFDDQFSVERPDGSNFTLKIRSTKLEDSAMYFCASSRGQGASGYGYTFGSGTRLTVV.